This entry describes one T cell receptor (beta chain). PCR primers comprised 60 Vbeta and 13 Jbeta primers. Profiled with immunoSEQ multiplex PCR; TCRdb holds only in-frame clones, not every one. Here the sample spans about 160,000 clones, 65% to 85% being singletons. V was trimmed by 4 bases and J by 3 bases, leaving 19 bases between them. CDR1 is LGHNA and CDR2 is YNFKEQ in the germline V gene. The CDR3 loop spans 17 amino acids. The data stem from a study of cytomegalovirus exposure and HLA in healthy donors. Study-level background: Across 350 to 500 genotyped donors, about 81% landed in the Caucasian-associated ancestry cluster.

The receptor's source is a woman aged 18-29 years in good health and CMV-seronegative. The sample comprised PBMCs. The V gene is TRBV4-2, the J gene TRBJ2-1; D may be TRBD1 (5 bases). CDR3 DNA sequence: TGTGCCAGCAGCCCCCGCCCCAGCAAGGGGTACTACAATGAGCAGTTCTTC. Its protein product is CASSPRPSKGYYNEQFF.